The 22 T cell receptor beta chains below come from one sample, sequenced in a study of control samples from healthy donors and cancer patients. This table comes from immunoSEQ multiplex PCR, and its TCRdb copy is limited to in-frame clones, with some not included. The repertoire holds 150,000 to 200,000 clones, with around 94% as singletons. What was sequenced was blood. These receptors were obtained from a young man in good health.

As to this clone: The identical CDR3 is also encoded by other nucleotide sequences in the sample. V gene TRBV5-1 combines with J gene TRBJ2-1, with 11 bases identical to TRBD2. The CDR3 runs 16 residues. The germline CDR1 and CDR2 sequences are SGHRS and YFSETQ. Trimming took 5 bases from V and 0 from J; bases not matched to a gene: 4. The CDR3 spells CASRPTSGSSYNEQFF. CDR3 DNA sequence: TGCGCCAGCAGACCTACTAGCGGGAGCTCCTACAATGAGCAGTTCTTC. Full variable domain (outside the CDR3, taken from reference TRBV5-1 and TRBJ2-1): KAGVTQTPRYLIKTRGQQVTLSCSPISGHRSVSWYQQTPGQGLQFLFEYFSETQRNKGNFPGRFSGRQFSNSRSEMNVSTLELGDSALYLCASRPTSGSSYNEQFFGPGTRLTVL.

The chain recombines TRBV4-3 with TRBJ1-5, with unresolved D. The V end lost 0 bases, the J end lost 7 bases, and 16 bases lay between the germline ends. The V gene's germline CDR1 is LGHNA and CDR2 YSLEER. The CDR3 loop spans 16 amino acids. The CDR3 spells CASSQDSSFPPQPQHF. In DNA, the CDR3 is TGCGCCAGCAGCCAAGACTCCTCCTTCCCCCCCCAGCCCCAGCATTTT.

V is TRBV18 and J is TRBJ1-1, with D unresolved. The V gene lost 3 bases and the J gene lost 4 bases, with 18 bases spanning the gap. The CDR3 consists of 16 residues. Germline V gene data show CDR1 as KGHSH and CDR2 as LQKENI. The CDR3 protein is CASSPGFGFYSTEAFF. The CDR3, as DNA: TGTGCCAGCTCACCGGGCTTTGGGTTTTATTCCACTGAAGCTTTCTTT. The variable domain in full, completed from reference TRBV18 and TRBJ1-1, reads NAGVMQNPRHLVRRRGQEARLRCSPMKGHSHVYWYRQLPEEGLKFMVYLQKENIIDESGMPKERFSAEFPKEGPSILRIQQVVRGDSAAYFCASSPGFGFYSTEAFFGQGTRLTVV.

The chain carries TRBV10-3 and TRBJ1-5; D is unresolved. The V and J ends lost 2 bases and 5 bases respectively, with 10 bases between them. The CDR3 runs to 14 residues. In germline, CDR1 is ENHRY, CDR2 SYGVKD. For the CDR3, the DNA is TGTGCCATCAGTGAGGCAGCGGCCGATCAGCCCCAGCATTTT. The encoded protein is CAISEAAADQPQHF.

The V and J genes are TRBV7-6 and TRBJ2-5; 8 bases line up with TRBD1. CDR1 and CDR2 (germline): SGHVS, FNYEAQ. CDR3 length equals 15 residues. Unmatched junction bases numbered 10, after V lost 5 bases and J lost 5 bases. In nucleotides, the CDR3 is TGTGCCAGCAGCCCGCGACAGGGGAAAGGGGAGACCCAGTACTTC. Translating gives CASSPRQGKGETQYF.

This clone was detected only a few times. V is TRBV2 and J is TRBJ1-1; D gene ambiguous. Trimming pared 8 bases from V and 1 base from J, leaving 5 bases between. Germline CDR1 reads SNHLY; CDR2 reads FYNNEI. This CDR3 contains 11 residues. The CDR3 region is CASRRNTEAFF. In nucleotides, the CDR3 is TGTGCCAGCCGCCGGAACACTGAAGCTTTCTTT.

The CDR3 spells CASSLALAGVWSEQFF. The CDR3 coding sequence is TGTGCCAGCAGCTTGGCCCTAGCGGGAGTTTGGAGTGAGCAGTTCTTC. This chain uses TRBV5-4 with TRBJ2-1; 10 nucleotides match TRBD2. V trimming: 0 bases; J trimming: 9 bases; junction bases outside the gene matches: 9. The germline gives CDR1 SGHNT, CDR2 YYREEE (reference sequence). The CDR3 consists of 16 residues.

CDR3 protein: CASSPPGHTGELFF. The CDR3 bases are TGTGCCAGCTCACCACCGGGTCACACCGGGGAGCTGTTTTTT. The genes are TRBV18 and TRBJ2-2; no definite D call. Germline CDR1 is KGHSH and CDR2 is LQKENI. The CDR3 sequence is 14 residues long. V gave up 0 bases and J gave up 3 bases, with 5 bases separating them. The complete variable domain, with remaining parts taken from reference TRBV18 and TRBJ2-2, reads NAGVMQNPRHLVRRRGQEARLRCSPMKGHSHVYWYRQLPEEGLKFMVYLQKENIIDESGMPKERFSAEFPKEGPSILRIQQVVRGDSAAYFCASSPPGHTGELFFGEGSRLTVL.

The chain links TRBV9 to TRBJ2-1, with a weak D call TRBD1 (7 bases). Per the germline V gene, CDR1 is SGDLS and CDR2 is YYNGEE. The CDR3 loop spans 15 amino acids. Trimming removed 3 bases from V and 5 bases from J, with 15 bases in between. In nucleotides, the CDR3 is TGTGCCAGCAGCGCGACCGCGGGACAGCACAATGAGCAGTTCTTC. It codes for CASSATAGQHNEQFF.

The chain uses TRBV5-1 and TRBJ1-2, with D maybe TRBD1 (6 bases). Germline V gene sequence: CDR1 SGHRS, CDR2 YFSETQ. The CDR3 is made up of 12 amino acids. V lost 7 bases and J 2 bases, leaving 9 bases between the germline ends. CDR3 residues: CASRQENYGYTF. Written as DNA, the CDR3 is TGCGCCAGCCGACAGGAAAACTATGGCTACACCTTC. Based on the CDR3 plus reference TRBV5-1 and TRBJ1-2, the full variable domain is KAGVTQTPRYLIKTRGQQVTLSCSPISGHRSVSWYQQTPGQGLQFLFEYFSETQRNKGNFPGRFSGRQFSNSRSEMNVSTLELGDSALYLCASRQENYGYTFGSGTRLTVV.

In its sample, this clone was seen once. The chain has TRBV30 and TRBJ1-6; 11 nucleotides align to TRBD1. Germline trimming cut 1 base from V and 10 bases from J; bases unmatched to any gene: 6. The CDR3 has 15 amino acids. The germline V gene has CDR1 GTSNPN and CDR2 SVGIG (reference sequence). CDR3 sequence reads: CAWSASGQGGSPLHF. CDR3 sequence (DNA): TGTGCCTGGAGTGCCTCGGGACAGGGGGGGTCACCCCTCCACTTT. Using reference TRBV30 and TRBJ1-6 for the parts outside the CDR3, the full variable domain is SQTIHQWPATLVQPVGSPLSLECTVEGTSNPNLYWYRQAAGRGLQLLFYSVGIGQISSEVPQNLSASRPQDRQFILSSKKLLLSDSGFYLCAWSASGQGGSPLHFGNGTRLTVT.

This chain links TRBV11-2 with TRBJ1-6, with D possibly TRBD1 on 5 matching bases. V gave up 2 bases and J gave up 9 bases, with 14 bases separating them. The CDR3 totals 15 residues. Germline values: CDR1 SGHAT, CDR2 FQNNGV. CDR3 sequence (DNA): TGTGCCAGCAGCTTAAGCTTCGCGGGGGTTTCACCCCTCCACTTT. Translation: CASSLSFAGVSPLHF.

The rearrangement uses TRBV19 and TRBJ1-4, with a tentative D call TRBD1 (5 bases). V gave up 3 bases and J gave up 8 bases, with 16 bases separating them. CDR3 length equals 15 residues. The germline CDR1 and CDR2 sequences are LNHDA and SQIVND (reference sequence). The CDR3 DNA is TGTGCCAGTAGTATGGGGACGGCCTTAGGAGAAAAACTGTTTTTT. Protein: CASSMGTALGEKLFF.

The chain carries TRBV28 and TRBJ1-6; D gene unclear. This CDR3 region has 14 residues. The V end was cut by 7 bases, the J end by 0 bases, with 7 bases between. The germline V gene has CDR1 MDHEN and CDR2 SYDVKM. The CDR3 nucleotides are TGTGCCAGCACTGCTGACTCCTATAATTCACCCCTCCACTTT. It yields the protein CASTADSYNSPLHF.

The chain links TRBV19 to TRBJ1-5, with D tentatively TRBD1 (5 bases). V lost 3 bases and J 0 bases, leaving 12 bases between the germline ends. Germline V CDR1 and CDR2: LNHDA, SQIVND (reference sequence). The CDR3 is 16 amino acids. For the CDR3, the DNA is TGTGCCAGTAGTATTTCAGGGATTCTTAGCAATCAGCCCCAGCATTTT. It yields the protein CASSISGILSNQPQHF.

This chain joins TRBV13 and TRBJ1-2, with D unclear. The CDR3 sequence is 16 residues long. V shed 5 bases and J shed 1 base, with 17 bases lying between them. The germline gives CDR1 PRHDT, CDR2 FYEKMQ (reference sequence). This CDR3 reads CASSPGPGAGNYGYTF. The CDR3 bases are TGTGCCAGCAGCCCAGGCCCAGGAGCGGGTAACTATGGCTACACCTTC.

V is TRBV7-3 and J is TRBJ2-1; 12 nucleotides line up with TRBD2. CDR1 is SGHTA, CDR2 FQGTGA, per germline. The junction had 2 bases not matched to a gene; V was cut back by 2 bases and J by 12 bases. CDR3 length: 13 residues. The CDR3 DNA reads TGTGCCAGCAGCTTACTAGCGGGAGGGCGGCAGTTCTTC. Encoded protein: CASSLLAGGRQFF.

CDR3 nucleotides: TGCGCCAGCAGTGGCGGGACTAGCGGGGCCGAACAGGAAGAGACCCAGTACTTC. It translates to CASSGGTSGAEQEETQYF. The chain is built from TRBV10-1 and TRBJ2-5; TRBD2 matches 13 bases. This CDR3 contains 18 residues. V shed 4 bases and J 3 bases; nucleotides not matched to a gene: 11. Germline V gene sequence: CDR1 WNHNN, CDR2 SYGVQD (reference sequence).

The V gene is TRBV3-1 (or the pseudogene TRBV3-2), the J gene TRBJ2-2, with 8 positions matching TRBD1. The V segment lost 1 base and the J segment 3 bases; nucleotides outside the gene matches: 10. CDR3 length: 18 amino acids. Germline values: CDR1 LGHDT, CDR2 YNNKEL (reference sequence). Here the CDR3 DNA reads TGTGCCAGCAGCCAAGGCCGACCGGACAGGGTTGACACCGGGGAGCTGTTTTTT. As protein: CASSQGRPDRVDTGELFF.

The genes are TRBV19 and TRBJ2-7; 9 bases are shared with TRBD2. The CDR3 spans 15 residues. Germline V lookup: CDR1 LNHDA, CDR2 SQIVND (reference sequence). V dropped 5 bases and J dropped 1; count of bases not matched to a gene: 6. CDR3 sequence (DNA): TGTGCCAGTAGTCCCAGCGGGGGGCCTTCCTACGAGCAGTACTTC. Its translation: CASSPSGGPSYEQYF.

The chain is built from TRBV5-1 and TRBJ2-5, with 8 bases aligning to TRBD1. Germline V gene lookup returns CDR1 SGHRS and CDR2 YFSETQ. This CDR3 is 14 amino acids long. The junction had 5 bases not matched to a gene; V was cut back by 6 bases and J by 1 base. The chain's CDR3 is CASTRQGFQETQYF. The DNA for the CDR3 is TGCGCCAGCACTCGACAGGGGTTCCAAGAGACCCAGTACTTC.

The V gene is TRBV18, the J gene TRBJ2-7; the D is unclear. Trimming took 5 bases from V and 4 from J, leaving 9 bases between them. This CDR3 comprises 12 residues. Germline values: CDR1 KGHSH, CDR2 LQKENI. CDR3 protein: CASSTDTYEQYF. In DNA, the CDR3 is TGTGCCAGCTCAACCGACACATACGAGCAGTACTTC.